This TCR beta chain was sequenced during a study of blood T cells in healthy people across ages. Study-wide results and caveats: Age advanced and TCR beta diversity per million T cells fell, roughly linearly. Naive and antigen-experienced cells could not be conclusively compared, given unsorted PBMCs.

Details on this clonotype: Its antigen is not identified.

With a J-beta primer mix and a sample-barcoded 5' primer, a second PCR ran about 7 to 12 cycles. Each CDR3 protein gets one entry after TCRdb re-called the 5' RACE reads with MiXCR. The sample includes about 680,000 distinct CDR3 sequences, 49% of them seen just once. The sample taken for sequencing was blood. This clonotype was sampled from a woman aged 55-69 years in good health.

CDR3 nucleotide sequence: TGCAGCGTTCTTCCAAACAGGGGGAACATTTACAATGAGCAGTTCTTC. This translates into CSVLPNRGNIYNEQFF. The chain is built from TRBV29-1 and TRBJ2-1; TRBD1 agrees at 8 bases. CDR3 length equals 16 residues. V lost 5 bases and J lost 4; bases outside the gene matches: 13. CDR1 and CDR2 (germline): SQVTM, ANQGSEA.